Sequencing of this T cell receptor beta chain was carried out in a study of cytomegalovirus exposure and HLA in healthy donors. For this clone: Antigen: not known.

Whole-study findings and limits: About 87% or about 30% of the time was how often most TCR beta V segments were productive, according to an earlier analysis.

The ends lost 2 bases at V and 7 bases at J; junction bases unmatched: 13. Per the germline V gene, CDR1 is MNHEY and CDR2 is SMNVEV (reference sequence). The CDR3 spans 16 residues. 13 Jbeta primers and 60 Vbeta primers were used for the PCR. The method was immunoSEQ multiplex PCR; TCRdb's version includes in-frame clones alone and lacks a portion of them. This sample carries 120,000 to 150,000 clones, roughly 80% of them seen once, and the ten largest clones take about 1%. Specimen: PBMCs. The V call is TRBV27, the J call TRBJ1-1; 7 nucleotides match TRBD1. The receptor comes from a man younger than 35 in good health and CMV-seronegative. The CDR3 DNA reads as TGTGCCAGCAGTTTAAAACAGGGGAGGTACTACTTTGAAGCTTTCTTT. Protein sequence: CASSLKQGRYYFEAFF.